The source of this T cell receptor beta chain is a study of blood T cell repertoires in COVID-19. Clones were sequenced by immunoSEQ multiplex PCR, and TCRdb holds only the in-frame ones, with some missing. The sample lists 140,000 to 150,000 clones, around 82% occurring once. This TCR derives from a man in his fifties or sixties with active or convalescent COVID-19. Sequencing was done on a sample of peripheral blood.

CDR3: CASSPGGRHYEQYF. In nucleotides, the CDR3 is TGTGCCAGCAGCCCGGGAGGCAGACACTACGAGCAGTACTTC. The rearrangement links TRBV6-2 or TRBV6-3 to TRBJ2-7, with 7 bases matching TRBD2. The CDR3 covers 14 residues. From germline, CDR1 is MNHEY and CDR2 SVGEGT. The V gene end was trimmed by 6 bases and the J gene end by 3 bases; junction bases not matched to a gene: 8.